The clone carrying this TCR beta chain showed up many times. Its matching antigen is unknown. These data originate in a study of CD8 T cells in ankylosing spondylitis. Study-level points and caveats: Eight or nine highly homologous variants formed a TCR beta motif that appeared characteristic of ankylosing spondylitis blood. Significant enrichment of disease-linked clones was reported in matched ankylosing spondylitis synovial fluid. Previous work reported some of these motif variants in the synovial fluid and blood of reactive arthritis.

Germline lookup yields CDR1 SGHRS and CDR2 YFSETQ. Trimming cost V 0 bases and J 7 bases; bases outside gene matches: 12. The CDR3 consists of 18 residues. Making use of molecular barcodes, quantitative 5'-RACE generated TCR beta libraries. TCRdb re-analysed the 5' RACE reads in MiXCR, keeping a single row per CDR3 protein. The data show under 250,000 distinct CDR3 sequences, roughly a tenth seen once. This sequence joins TRBV5-1 and TRBJ2-1, with 11 positions matching TRBD2. The origin of this receptor is a male donor with ankylosing spondylitis or in good health (not recorded which). Sequences were obtained from blood, either unsorted or a sorted T cell fraction (not recorded which). The CDR3 region is CASSLALAGGGSLNEQFF. The DNA of the CDR3 is TGCGCCAGCAGCTTGGCTCTAGCGGGGGGAGGGAGTTTGAATGAGCAGTTCTTC.